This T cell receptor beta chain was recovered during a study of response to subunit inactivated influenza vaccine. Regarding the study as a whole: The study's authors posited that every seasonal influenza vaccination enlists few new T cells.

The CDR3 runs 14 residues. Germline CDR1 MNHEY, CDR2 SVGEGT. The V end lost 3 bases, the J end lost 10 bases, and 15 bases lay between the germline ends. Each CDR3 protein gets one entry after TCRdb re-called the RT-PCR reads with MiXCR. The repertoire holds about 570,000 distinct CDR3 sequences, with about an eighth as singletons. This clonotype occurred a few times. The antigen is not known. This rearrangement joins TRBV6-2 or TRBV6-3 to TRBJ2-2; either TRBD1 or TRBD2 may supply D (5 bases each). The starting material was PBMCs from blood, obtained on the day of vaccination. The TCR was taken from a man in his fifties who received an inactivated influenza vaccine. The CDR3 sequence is CASSYSGTPPELFF. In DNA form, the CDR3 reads TGTGCCAGCAGTTATTCCGGGACCCCACCGGAGCTGTTTTTT.